Shown below are 9 T cell receptor beta chains from a single sample sequenced in a study of T cell changes during pregnancy in multiple sclerosis (dated by TCRdb to about 2019). Receptors were amplified or captured by the immunoSEQ multiplex PCR assay. Sourced from immuneACCESS, this table was stored by TCRdb with only in-frame sequences that have V and J called. A share of the clones is absent; for the studies checked, an unresolved V gene accounts for under half, and the remainder has no known explanation. This sample comprises roughly 50,000 clones, 92% of them detected only once. The top ten clonotypes cover approximately 0.39% of the sample. This sample comprised CD4+ T cells from peripheral blood mononuclear cells, obtained after pregnancy. The receptors were sampled from a female donor with multiple sclerosis, enrolled in a pregnancy study.

The V and J genes are TRBV6-4 and TRBJ2-3; perhaps TRBD1 as D (5 bases). This CDR3 contains 15 residues. Germline assignment: CDR1 MRHNA and CDR2 SNTAGT. The ends were cut back, 6 bases at V and 0 bases at J, with 13 bases in the middle. DNA of the CDR3: TGTGCCAGCAGAAAAGACAGTGCCAGCACAGATACGCAGTATTTT. Its translation: CASRKDSASTDTQYF.

The J gene is TRBJ2-7, the V gene TRBV28, with a tentative D call TRBD1 (5 bases). CDR1 is MDHEN, CDR2 SYDVKM, per germline. Trimming removed 5 bases at V and 4 bases at J, with 6 bases between. There are 11 residues in the CDR3. The CDR3 sequence: CASSRQYEQYF. In DNA, the CDR3 is TGTGCCAGCAGTCGACAGTACGAGCAGTACTTC.

This rearrangement joins TRBV11-2 to TRBJ2-5; 7 bases fit TRBD2. The CDR3 runs 16 residues. V lost 1 base, J lost 4 bases, and 9 bases stayed unmatched. The germline V gene encodes CDR1 SGHAT and CDR2 FQNNGV. CDR3 region: CASSLAGLDWRETQYF. CDR3 DNA sequence: TGTGCCAGCAGCTTAGCCGGACTAGACTGGCGAGAGACCCAGTACTTC.

This clone was seen once. The chain has TRBV25-1 and TRBJ2-1; 8 positions agree with TRBD1. The CDR3 has 11 residues. V was pared by 6 bases and J by 12 bases, with 4 bases of the junction left unmatched. Germline V CDR1 and CDR2: MGHDK, SYGVNS. In nucleotides, the CDR3 is TGTGCCAGCAGCGGCGGGACAGGGCAGTTCTTC. Its translation: CASSGGTGQFF.

V usage is TRBV10-3 and J usage is TRBJ2-1, with 9 positions matching TRBD2. The V segment lost 7 bases and the J segment 4 bases; nucleotides outside the gene matches: 8. This CDR3 comprises 15 residues. Germline V gives CDR1 ENHRY, CDR2 SYGVKD. CDR3 sequence reads: CAITDSGGSYNEQFF. The CDR3 DNA sequence: TGTGCCATCACTGATAGCGGGGGTTCTTACAATGAGCAGTTCTTC.

V and J are TRBV10-3 and TRBJ2-7, with D possibly TRBD1 on 6 matching bases. Deletions cut 0 bases from V and 6 bases from J, with 18 bases between. Germline V CDR1 and CDR2: ENHRY, SYGVKD. CDR3 size: 16 residues. CDR3 residues: CAISESSGGGIFEQYF. As DNA, the CDR3 is TGTGCCATCAGTGAGTCTAGTGGGGGCGGTATCTTCGAGCAGTACTTC.

This clone was detected once. The chain has TRBV6-1 and TRBJ2-5; possibly TRBD1 for D (5 bases). The CDR3 consists of 14 residues. From germline, CDR1 is MNHNS and CDR2 SASEGT. V was trimmed by 1 base and J by 3 bases, leaving 9 bases between them. DNA for the CDR3: TGTGCCAGCAGTGAAGGGACAAGAGAAGAGACCCAGTACTTC. It encodes CASSEGTREETQYF.

This chain links TRBV28 with TRBJ1-1; D ambiguous. The germline V gene has CDR1 MDHEN and CDR2 SYDVKM. The CDR3 spans 11 residues. V dropped 3 bases and J dropped 4 bases, with 3 bases sitting between them. CDR3 amino acids: CASSFGTEAFF. The CDR3 DNA follows: TGTGCCAGCAGTTTCGGCACTGAAGCTTTCTTT.

Here the CDR3 reads CASSLEHRAGYGYTF. For the CDR3, the DNA is TGTGCCAGCAGCTTAGAGCACAGAGCAGGCTATGGCTACACCTTC. This sequence joins TRBV7-2 and TRBJ1-2; D gene unclear. Germline V lookup: CDR1 SGHTA, CDR2 FQGNSA. The CDR3 contains 15 residues. The V end lost 1 base, the J end lost 4 bases, and 13 bases lay between the germline ends.